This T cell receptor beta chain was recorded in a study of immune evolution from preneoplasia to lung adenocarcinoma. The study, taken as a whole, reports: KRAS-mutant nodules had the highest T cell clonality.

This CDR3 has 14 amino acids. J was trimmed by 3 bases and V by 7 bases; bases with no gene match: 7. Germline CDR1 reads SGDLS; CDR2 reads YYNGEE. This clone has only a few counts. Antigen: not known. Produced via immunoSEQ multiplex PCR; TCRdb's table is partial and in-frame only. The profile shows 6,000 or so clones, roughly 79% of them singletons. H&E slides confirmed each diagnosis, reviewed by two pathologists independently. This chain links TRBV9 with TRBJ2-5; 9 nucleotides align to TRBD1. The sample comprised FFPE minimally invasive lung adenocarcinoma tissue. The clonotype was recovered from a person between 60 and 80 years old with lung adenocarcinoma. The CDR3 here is CASSSRDREETQYF. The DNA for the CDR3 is TGTGCCAGCTCTTCCCGGGACAGGGAAGAGACCCAGTACTTC.